This T cell receptor beta chain was recovered during a study of T cell repertoires in cytomegalovirus infection. Trimming left V 2 bases short and J 8 bases short, with 9 bases between. The CDR3 is 12 amino acids. CDR1 is SEHNR, CDR2 FQNEAQ, per germline (reference sequence). TCRdb recomputed calls from the reads with MiXCR, one row per CDR3 protein. This sample has 150,000 to 200,000 distinct CDR3 sequences, with approximately 19% found just once. This clonotype was obtained from a human donor in good health (CMV status not recorded). Some clones in this sample may be carry-over from other donors' samples. V usage is TRBV7-9 and J usage is TRBJ1-1, with D uncertain. Sequencing was done on a sample of PBMCs. The CDR3, as DNA: TGTGCCAGCAGCTTAATGGGAATCGAAGCTTTCTTT. The encoded protein is CASSLMGIEAFF.